Presented here are 10 T cell receptor beta chains from one specimen sequenced in a study of shared clonotypes between healthy human individuals. CD45RO-negative CD8 cells positively selected for CCR7 made up the naive population, which excluded terminally differentiated effector memory CD45RA+ cells. Clones were sequenced by immunoSEQ multiplex PCR, and TCRdb holds only the in-frame ones, with some missing. The data hold 550,000 to 750,000 clones, with approximately 90% observed a single time. The specimen was naive CD8+ T cells sorted from blood. The receptors stem from a man under 40 in good health.

This chain uses TRBV28 with TRBJ2-7; TRBD1 agrees at 7 bases. Germline V gives CDR1 MDHEN, CDR2 SYDVKM. V shed 2 bases, J shed 1 base, and the junction held 17 bases outside the gene matches. The CDR3 has 19 amino acids. The CDR3 sequence is CASSLQRGRSGFPSYEQYF. The CDR3 DNA reads TGTGCCAGCAGTTTACAGAGGGGGCGATCGGGTTTTCCTTCCTACGAGCAGTACTTC.

This chain joins TRBV6-1 and TRBJ2-1; tentatively, D is TRBD2 (5 bases). This CDR3 has 15 residues. Germline-derived CDR1 and CDR2 are MNHNS and SASEGT. Trimming cost V 4 bases and J 2 bases, with 12 bases left between them. The CDR3 nucleotides read TGTGCCAGCAGTGCCGCCAGCGGAGCCTACAATGAGCAGTTCTTC. Amino acid sequence: CASSAASGAYNEQFF.

The chain uses TRBV5-4 and TRBJ2-7; 14 positions agree with TRBD2. This CDR3 has 17 residues. From germline, CDR1 is SGHNT and CDR2 YYREEE (reference sequence). Germline trimming cut 4 bases from V and 9 bases from J; bases unmatched to any gene: 15. This CDR3 is CASSAPGLAGAAGGQYF. The CDR3 DNA follows: TGTGCCAGCAGCGCGCCGGGACTAGCGGGAGCCGCAGGAGGGCAGTACTTC.

The chain employs TRBV30 and TRBJ2-3, with D tentatively TRBD2 (5 bases). The germline CDR1 and CDR2 sequences are GTSNPN and SVGIG (reference sequence). The CDR3 totals 14 residues. Trimming removed 2 bases at V and 4 bases at J, with 13 bases between. CDR3 DNA sequence: TGTGCCTGGAGTATGGAGGTTATGGCAGATACGCAGTATTTT. Encoded protein: CAWSMEVMADTQYF.

The rearrangement uses TRBV5-1 and TRBJ2-7, with a tentative D call TRBD2 (5 bases). CDR3 size: 15 residues. Germline V gene lookup returns CDR1 SGHRS and CDR2 YFSETQ. Trimming took 0 bases from V and 0 from J, leaving 10 bases between them. The CDR3 coding sequence is TGCGCCAGCAGCTTGGGAGTGGGGAGCTCCTACGAGCAGTACTTC. The encoded protein is CASSLGVGSSYEQYF.

V and J are TRBV7-8 and TRBJ2-1; D possibly corresponds to TRBD2 (6 bases). Germline assignment: CDR1 SGHVS and CDR2 FQNEAQ. Trimming shortened V by 1 base and J by 5 bases, and 12 bases separated the two germline ends. The CDR3 covers 15 residues. CDR3: CASSLDSGFNNEQFF. The CDR3 DNA is TGTGCCAGCAGCTTAGACAGCGGGTTCAACAATGAGCAGTTCTTC.

The V gene is TRBV5-1, the J gene TRBJ1-1; D is uncertain. Trimming stripped 4 bases from V and 1 base from J, with 11 bases between. The CDR3 spans 14 residues. Germline assignment: CDR1 SGHRS and CDR2 YFSETQ. DNA for the CDR3: TGCGCCAGCAGCCTTCGGGCCGCGAACACTGAAGCTTTCTTT. This gives the protein CASSLRAANTEAFF.

The chain joins TRBV15 to TRBJ2-7; D is possibly TRBD1 or TRBD2 (5 bases each). Trimming stripped 0 bases from V and 1 base from J, with 7 bases between. CDR1 is LNHNV, CDR2 YYDKDF, per germline (reference sequence). The length of the CDR3 is 14 residues. CDR3 DNA sequence: TGTGCCACCAGCAGAGAGGGGGAGTCCTACGAGCAGTACTTC. Protein product: CATSREGESYEQYF.

The chain links TRBV15 to TRBJ2-7; possibly TRBD2 for D (6 bases). The CDR3 totals 15 residues. The V end was cut by 0 bases, the J end by 4 bases, with 13 bases between. Germline V gene sequence: CDR1 LNHNV, CDR2 YYDKDF (reference sequence). CDR3 loop: CATSRDQAGPYEQYF. The CDR3 bases are TGTGCCACCAGCAGAGATCAGGCGGGACCTTACGAGCAGTACTTC. The full variable domain, in which reference TRBV15 and TRBJ2-7 provide the parts outside the CDR3, is DAMVIQNPRYQVTQFGKPVTLSCSQTLNHNVMYWYQQKSSQAPKLLFHYYDKDFNNEADTPDNFQSRRPNTSFCFLDIRSPGLGDTAMYLCATSRDQAGPYEQYFGPGTRLTVT.

The chain couples TRBV4-3 to TRBJ2-3; 8 bases are shared with TRBD2. This CDR3 is 17 amino acids long. Germline CDR1 and CDR2: LGHNA and YSLEER. V trimming: 0 bases; J trimming: 0 bases; junction bases outside the gene matches: 5. The CDR3 region has the DNA TGCGCCAGCAGCCAAGATGTGGTAGCGGGAAGCACAGATACGCAGTATTTT. This sequence encodes CASSQDVVAGSTDTQYF.